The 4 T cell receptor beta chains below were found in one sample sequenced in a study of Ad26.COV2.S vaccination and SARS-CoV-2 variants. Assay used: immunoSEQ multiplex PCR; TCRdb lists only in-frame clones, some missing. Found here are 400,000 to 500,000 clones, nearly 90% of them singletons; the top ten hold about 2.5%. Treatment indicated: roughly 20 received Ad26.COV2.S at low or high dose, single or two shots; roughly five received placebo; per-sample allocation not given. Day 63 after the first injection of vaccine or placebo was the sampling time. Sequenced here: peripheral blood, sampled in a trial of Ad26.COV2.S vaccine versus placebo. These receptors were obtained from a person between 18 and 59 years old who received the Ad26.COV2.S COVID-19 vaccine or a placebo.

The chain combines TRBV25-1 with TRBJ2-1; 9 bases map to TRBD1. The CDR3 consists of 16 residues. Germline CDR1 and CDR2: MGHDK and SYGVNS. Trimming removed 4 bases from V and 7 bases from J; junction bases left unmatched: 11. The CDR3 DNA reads TGTGCCAGCAGTGGGGAAACAGGGGGCGCTTGGAATGAGCAGTTCTTC. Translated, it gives CASSGETGGAWNEQFF. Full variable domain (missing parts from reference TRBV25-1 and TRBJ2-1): EADIYQTPRYLVIGTGKKITLECSQTMGHDKMYWYQQDPGMELHLIHYSYGVNSTEKGDLSSESTVSRIRTEHFPLTLESARPSHTSQYLCASSGETGGAWNEQFFGPGTRLTVL.

The CDR3 is CASSDHVEAFF. CDR3 nucleotides: TGTGCCAGCAGTGATCACGTTGAAGCTTTCTTT. J is TRBJ1-1 and V is TRBV2; no definite D call. Germline-derived CDR1 and CDR2 are SNHLY and FYNNEI. V was shortened by 3 bases and J by 7 bases, with 6 bases between the two germline ends. The CDR3 has 11 amino acids.

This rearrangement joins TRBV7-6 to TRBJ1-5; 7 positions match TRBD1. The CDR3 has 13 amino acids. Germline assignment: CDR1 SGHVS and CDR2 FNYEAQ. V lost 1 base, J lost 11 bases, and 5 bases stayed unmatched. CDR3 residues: CASSLGGQGAQHF. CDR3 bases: TGTGCCAGCAGCTTAGGTGGGCAGGGGGCCCAGCATTTT.

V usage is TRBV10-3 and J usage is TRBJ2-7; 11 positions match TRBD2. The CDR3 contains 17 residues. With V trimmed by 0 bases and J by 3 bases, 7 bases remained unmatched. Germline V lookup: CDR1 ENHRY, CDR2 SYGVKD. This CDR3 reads CAISESRATSGIYEQYV. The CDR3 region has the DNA TGTGCCATCAGTGAGTCGAGGGCGACTAGCGGGATCTACGAGCAGTACGTC.